These T cell receptor beta chains were read from a single sample in a study of blood T cell repertoires in COVID-19. Assay: immunoSEQ multiplex PCR; the TCRdb copy retains only in-frame clones and omits some. Of 250,000 to 400,000 clones in the sample, over 85% were seen once. The sequencing input was PBMCs or T cells enriched from blood (not recorded which). The origin of the receptors is a man aged 60-69 years who had recovered from COVID-19. Both conserved end residues are part of each CDR3. The D gene is left open where the match is weak. Rows may omit the clone size; those that give it use once, few, many or a size class.

abundance | j_gene | v_gene | d_gene | CDR3aa | CDR3nt
NA | TRBJ1-5 | TRBV6-5 | NA | CASILSLNSNQPQHF | TGTGCCAGCATTCTCAGTTTGAATAGCAATCAGCCCCAGCATTTT
NA | TRBJ2-3 | TRBV7-9 | NA | CASSLDREYGTQYF | TGTGCCAGCAGCTTAGACCGGGAGTACGGTACGCAGTATTTT
NA | TRBJ2-3 | TRBV29-1 | NA | CSVEKQGTDTQYF | TGCAGCGTTGAAAAACAGGGAACAGATACGCAGTATTTT
once | TRBJ1-5 | TRBV7-6 | NA | CANPGQGCYSNQPQHF | TGTGCCAATCCCGGCCAGGGATGTTATAGCAATCAGCCCCAGCATTTT
NA | TRBJ2-3 | TRBV7-3 | NA | CASSPRAGTTDTQYF | TGTGCCAGCAGCCCGCGGGCAGGTACCACAGATACGCAGTATTTT
NA | TRBJ2-1 | TRBV21-1 | NA | CAIRFRDSVNEQFF | TGTGCCATCCGATTCCGGGACTCGGTCAATGAGCAGTTCTTC
NA | TRBJ2-5 | TRBV27 | NA | CASSRPPSPAQETQYF | TGTGCCAGCAGTCGCCCGCCTAGCCCGGCCCAAGAGACCCAGTACTTC
NA | TRBJ1-5 | TRBV2 | TRBD1 | CASSVQGDRGQPQHF | TGTGCCAGCAGTGTTCAGGGGGACAGGGGTCAGCCCCAGCATTTT
NA | TRBJ1-1 | TRBV7-9 | NA | CASSLARKANTEAFF | TGTGCCAGCAGCTTAGCGCGTAAAGCGAACACTGAAGCTTTCTTT
NA | TRBJ1-1 | TRBV2 | NA | CASSRGREGNTEAFF | TGTGCCAGCAGTAGAGGCCGTGAAGGGAACACTGAAGCTTTCTTT
NA | TRBJ1-2 | TRBV4-1 | NA | CASSQDDGGSLGYTF | TGCGCCAGCAGCCAAGATGACGGAGGAAGTTTAGGTTACACCTTC
NA | TRBJ2-1 | TRBV19 | NA | CASSISFRYFSSYNEQFF | TGTGCCAGTAGTATATCGTTCCGGTACTTTAGCTCCTACAATGAGCAGTTCTTC
NA | TRBJ2-7 | TRBV1 | NA | CTRASGQGSYEQYF | TGCACCAGGGCTAGTGGACAGGGCTCCTACGAGCAGTACTTC
NA | TRBJ2-3 | TRBV5-1 | TRBD1 | CASSLVPGTGSADTQYF | TGCGCCAGCAGCTTGGTTCCTGGGACAGGGTCGGCAGATACGCAGTATTTT
NA | TRBJ2-2 | TRBV10-2 | TRBD2 | CASLGLANTGELFF | TGCGCCAGCCTAGGACTAGCGAACACCGGGGAGCTGTTTTTT
NA | TRBJ1-2 | TRBV14 | NA | CASSQSRVDGYTF | TGTGCCAGCAGCCAAAGTCGGGTCGATGGCTACACCTTC
NA | TRBJ2-2 | TRBV5-4 | TRBD1 | CASSLARGGTGELFF | TGTGCCAGCAGCTTGGCCCGAGGGGGCACAGGGGAGCTGTTTTTT
NA | TRBJ2-1 | TRBV6-4 | TRBD2 | CASSGLAGVPEQFF | TGTGCCAGCAGTGGGCTAGCGGGAGTCCCTGAGCAGTTCTTC
few | TRBJ1-5 | TRBV4-2 | TRBD1 | CASSQEGIGQGNQPQHF | TGTGCCAGCAGCCAAGAGGGGATAGGACAGGGCAATCAGCCCCAGCATTTT
NA | TRBJ2-5 | TRBV18 | TRBD2 | CASSPPGLAGTGTQYF | TGTGCCAGCTCACCACCGGGACTAGCGGGAACAGGGACCCAGTACTTC
NA | TRBJ2-7 | TRBV10-1 | NA | CAGNWGDRAFFEQYF | TGCGCCGGGAACTGGGGGGACAGAGCTTTTTTCGAGCAGTACTTC
NA | TRBJ1-6 | TRBV27 | NA | CASSTGSSPLHF | TGTGCCAGCAGTACAGGGTCTTCACCCCTCCACTTT
NA | TRBJ2-1 | TRBV7-9 | TRBD1 | CASSKPGQGASEQFF | TGTGCCAGCAGCAAGCCGGGACAGGGGGCAAGTGAGCAGTTCTTC
NA | TRBJ2-3 | TRBV15 | NA | CATSQYQGKITDTQYF | TGTGCCACCAGCCAATATCAGGGCAAAATCACAGATACGCAGTATTTT
NA | TRBJ2-7 | TRBV6-5 | NA | CASRSDSAEQYF | TGTGCCAGCAGGTCCGACTCCGCCGAGCAGTACTTC
NA | TRBJ1-6 | TRBV5-4 | TRBD1 | CASSSGQVNSPLHF | TGTGCCAGCAGCTCTGGACAGGTGAATTCACCCCTCCACTTT
NA | TRBJ1-5 | TRBV3-1/TRBV3-2 | TRBD1 | CASNRSTGVHSNQPQHF | TGTGCCAGCAATCGCTCGACAGGGGTTCACAGCAATCAGCCCCAGCATTTT
NA | TRBJ2-1 | TRBV24-1 | TRBD1 | CATSDVGQGGNEQFF | TGTGCCACCAGTGACGTGGGACAGGGGGGGAATGAGCAGTTCTTC
NA | TRBJ2-1 | TRBV7-3 | NA | CASSLKVHGQTNEQFF | TGTGCCAGCAGCTTAAAAGTCCACGGACAGACCAATGAGCAGTTCTTC
NA | TRBJ1-1 | TRBV7-9 | NA | CASSPLGAEAFF | TGTGCCAGCAGCCCCCTAGGGGCTGAAGCTTTCTTT
NA | TRBJ1-5 | TRBV2 | NA | CASSEEGGGNQPQHF | TGTGCCAGCAGCGAGGAAGGGGGAGGCAATCAGCCCCAGCATTTT
NA | TRBJ1-5 | TRBV19 | NA | CASSILGRGSNQPQHF | TGTGCCAGTAGTATTTTAGGCAGGGGTAGCAATCAGCCCCAGCATTTT
NA | TRBJ2-7 | TRBV4-3 | NA | CASSQDRTTYEQYF | TGCGCCAGCAGCCAAGATCGGACAACCTACGAGCAGTACTTC
NA | TRBJ1-1 | TRBV3-1/TRBV3-2 | TRBD1 | CASSQARGQSNTEAFF | TGTGCCAGCAGCCAAGCCCGGGGACAGTCGAACACTGAAGCTTTCTTT
NA | TRBJ1-5 | TRBV5-5 | NA | CASSLGAGSHQPQHF | TGTGCCAGCAGCTTGGGGGCAGGGTCCCATCAGCCCCAGCATTTT
once | TRBJ1-5 | TRBV5-8 | TRBD1 | CASRGTGSQPQHF | TGTGCCAGCAGAGGGACAGGGAGTCAGCCCCAGCATTTT
NA | TRBJ1-2 | TRBV7-2 | TRBD1 | CASSARQGAFYGYTF | TGTGCCAGCAGCGCGCGACAGGGGGCCTTCTATGGCTACACCTTC
NA | TRBJ1-1 | TRBV11-1 | NA | CASSKYGGENTEAFF | TGTGCCAGCAGCAAGTACGGGGGGGAGAACACTGAAGCTTTCTTT
NA | TRBJ1-2 | TRBV12-3/TRBV12-4 | TRBD1 | CASSGDRDRAF | TGTGCCAGCAGTGGCGACCGGGACAGAGCGTTC
NA | TRBJ1-5 | TRBV19 | TRBD1 | CASSKPRDRGNQPQHF | TGTGCCAGTAGTAAGCCCCGGGACAGGGGTAATCAGCCCCAGCATTTT
NA | TRBJ2-7 | TRBV12-3/TRBV12-4 | NA | CASSFGSLYEQYF | TGTGCCAGCAGTTTCGGGAGCCTTTACGAGCAGTACTTC
NA | TRBJ1-6 | TRBV5-4 | NA | CASSLGQVNSPLHF | TGTGCCAGCAGCTTGGGACAGGTTAATTCACCCCTCCACTTT
NA | TRBJ2-2 | TRBV24-1 | TRBD2 | CATSVLVAGGPYTGELFF | TGTGCCACCAGTGTATTGGTAGCGGGAGGGCCTTACACCGGGGAGCTGTTTTTT
NA | TRBJ2-5 | TRBV2 | TRBD1 | CASSGQGFETQYF | TGTGCCAGCAGTGGACAGGGTTTCGAGACCCAGTACTTC
NA | TRBJ1-2 | TRBV27 | NA | CASSLSKGHINYGYTF | TGTGCCAGCAGTTTATCGAAGGGACACATTAACTATGGCTACACCTTC
NA | TRBJ2-2 | TRBV19 | NA | CASTAAQGPNTGELFF | TGTGCCAGTACCGCCGCACAGGGACCCAACACCGGGGAGCTGTTTTTT
NA | TRBJ2-7 | TRBV11-3 | TRBD2 | CASSRGGRAYEQYF | TGTGCCAGCAGCCGCGGGGGACGGGCCTACGAGCAGTACTTC
once | TRBJ1-4 | TRBV3-1/TRBV3-2 | NA | CASSHPRVTTNEKLFF | TGTGCCAGCAGCCACCCCAGGGTTACAACTAATGAAAAACTGTTTTTT
NA | TRBJ2-3 | TRBV2 | NA | CAKSGGGTDTQYF | TGTGCCAAGTCCGGGGGTGGCACAGATACGCAGTATTTT
NA | TRBJ1-4 | TRBV9 | NA | CASSVAGGSGEKLFF | TGTGCCAGCAGCGTAGCTGGAGGGAGTGGTGAAAAACTGTTTTTT
NA | TRBJ2-5 | TRBV5-1 | TRBD2 | CASTLGGDLETQYF | TGCGCCAGCACCCTGGGGGGGGATTTGGAGACCCAGTACTTC
NA | TRBJ1-3 | TRBV15 | NA | CATSESFNGNTIYF | TGTGCCACCAGTGAGTCTTTTAATGGAAACACCATATATTTT
NA | TRBJ1-2 | TRBV2 | TRBD1 | CASSLTQGANYGYTF | TGTGCCAGCAGCCTTACCCAGGGGGCCAACTATGGCTACACCTTC
NA | TRBJ1-1 | TRBV15 | TRBD1 | CATSRDYGGTGMRTEAFF | TGTGCCACCAGCAGAGATTACGGCGGGACAGGGATGAGGACTGAAGCTTTCTTT
NA | TRBJ1-4 | TRBV2 | TRBD1 | CASSADREKLFF | TGTGCCAGCAGTGCGGACAGGGAAAAACTGTTTTTT
few | TRBJ1-2 | TRBV11-2 | TRBD1 | CASSFAGGSDYTF | TGTGCCAGCAGCTTTGCAGGGGGTTCTGACTACACCTTC
NA | TRBJ2-1 | TRBV2 | TRBD2 | CASIISGGPNEQFF | TGTGCCAGCATAATAAGCGGGGGTCCGAATGAGCAGTTCTTC
NA | TRBJ1-1 | TRBV20-1 | TRBD1 | CSASRQGVAFF | TGCAGTGCTAGCCGCCAGGGGGTAGCTTTCTTT
NA | TRBJ1-2 | TRBV6-6 | NA | CASSQQGPNYGYTF | TGTGCCAGCAGTCAGCAGGGTCCTAACTATGGCTACACCTTC